The 30 T cell receptor beta chains presented below share a single source sample, sequenced in a study of T cell changes during pregnancy in multiple sclerosis. The data were produced by immunoSEQ multiplex PCR, yet TCRdb's version contains in-frame clones alone and is incomplete. The repertoire holds roughly 60,000 clones, with 90% as singletons. This specimen was peripheral blood, taken in the second trimester of pregnancy. The receptor set was obtained from a female donor in good health, enrolled as a control in a pregnancy study.

The chain carries TRBV14 and TRBJ2-7; 12 nucleotides line up with TRBD1. The CDR3 is 15 residues long. The germline gives CDR1 SGHDN, CDR2 FVKESK. The J segment lost 3 bases and the V segment lost 5 bases, leaving 5 bases of the junction unmatched. As DNA, the CDR3 is TGTGCCAGCAGCGCAGGGACAGGGGGCGTCTACGAGCAGTACTTC. This encodes CASSAGTGGVYEQYF.

The rearrangement links TRBV30 to TRBJ1-5, with 8 nucleotides matching TRBD1. This CDR3 contains 13 residues. J lost 5 bases, V lost 3 bases, and 3 bases had no gene match. The germline V gene encodes CDR1 GTSNPN and CDR2 SVGIG (reference sequence). Written as DNA, the CDR3 is TGTGCCTGGAGCAACAGGGGGGATCAGCCCCAGCATTTT. Translated: CAWSNRGDQPQHF. Looking up the rest from reference TRBV30 and TRBJ1-5 gives the full variable domain: SQTIHQWPATLVQPVGSPLSLECTVEGTSNPNLYWYRQAAGRGLQLLFYSVGIGQISSEVPQNLSASRPQDRQFILSSKKLLLSDSGFYLCAWSNRGDQPQHFGDGTRLSIL.

The rearrangement links TRBV7-9 to TRBJ1-1, with 9 bases identical to TRBD1. Germline lookup yields CDR1 SEHNR and CDR2 FQNEAQ (reference sequence). The V segment lost 4 bases and the J segment 7 bases; nucleotides outside the gene matches: 7. CDR3 length equals 14 residues. CDR3: CASSYGQGIGEAFF. DNA of the CDR3: TGTGCCAGCAGCTACGGACAGGGGATCGGTGAAGCTTTCTTT.

The CDR3 DNA sequence: TGTGCCAGCAGCCGACTGTCGAACACTGAAGCTTTCTTT. This gives the protein CASSRLSNTEAFF. This chain uses TRBV11-1 with TRBJ1-1, with D uncertain. V was trimmed by 5 bases and J by 1 base, leaving 8 bases between them. Germline V lookup: CDR1 SGHAT, CDR2 FQDESV (reference sequence). This CDR3 spans 13 amino acids.

The chain has TRBV7-9 and TRBJ2-5; maybe TRBD2 (6 bases). Germline-derived CDR1 and CDR2 are SEHNR and FQNEAQ (reference sequence). V lost 6 bases to trimming and J lost 1 base, with 18 bases between them. The CDR3 covers 16 residues. Here the CDR3 reads CASRLASGGFQETQYF. The CDR3 coding sequence is TGTGCCAGCAGACTCGCATCCGGGGGATTCCAAGAGACCCAGTACTTC.

This clone was detected only once. The CDR3 sequence is CASSLSGTANTEAFF. CDR3 DNA sequence: TGTGCCAGCAGCCTGTCCGGGACAGCGAACACTGAAGCTTTCTTT. V gene TRBV7-3 combines with J gene TRBJ1-1; the match to TRBD1 covers 7 bases. Germline CDR1 and CDR2: SGHTA and FQGTGA. This CDR3 contains 15 residues. V shed 5 bases and J 1 base; nucleotides not matched to a gene: 7.

The chain recombines TRBV5-8 with TRBJ1-2; 7 nucleotides agree with TRBD1. After removal of 3 bases from V and 4 bases from J, the junction contained 6 bases not matched to a gene. Per germline, CDR1 SGHTS and CDR2 YDEGEE. The CDR3 is 14 residues long. The CDR3: CASSSTGRTYGYTF. The CDR3 DNA reads as TGTGCCAGCAGCTCGACAGGGCGAACCTATGGCTACACCTTC. Complete variable domain (other parts from reference TRBV5-8 and TRBJ1-2): EAGVTQSPTHLIKTRGQQATLRCSPISGHTSVYWYQQALGLGLQFLLWYDEGEERNRGNFPPRFSGRQFPNYSSELNVNALELEDSALYLCASSSTGRTYGYTFGSGTRLTVV.

V usage is TRBV5-5 and J usage is TRBJ1-3; D remains ambiguous. V lost 0 bases, J lost 0 bases, and 4 bases lay in between. This CDR3 is 14 amino acids long. Germline loops: CDR1 SGHKS, CDR2 YYEKEE (reference sequence). DNA for the CDR3: TGTGCCAGCAGCTTGGTAATCTCTGGAAACACCATATATTTT. This translates into CASSLVISGNTIYF.

The rearrangement links TRBV7-2 to TRBJ2-4; the D gene is possibly TRBD2 (6 bases). Trimming stripped 2 bases from V and 4 bases from J, with 12 bases between. The CDR3 length is 15 residues. The germline gives CDR1 SGHTA, CDR2 FQGNSA. This chain's CDR3 is CASSLMRDRKNIQYF. In DNA form, the CDR3 reads TGTGCCAGCAGCTTAATGCGGGACCGAAAAAACATTCAGTACTTC.

The genes are TRBV6-5 and TRBJ2-7; D call uncertain. The CDR3 consists of 13 residues. The germline CDR1 and CDR2 sequences are MNHEY and SVGAGI. V was clipped by 2 bases and J by 2 bases, with 7 bases between them. The DNA of the CDR3 is TGTGCCAGCAGTTACGCAGGCACCTACGAGCAGTACTTC. It is translated as CASSYAGTYEQYF.

This rearrangement joins TRBV6-1 to TRBJ2-3; the D is unclear. The CDR3 is 13 amino acids. The V end lost 6 bases, the J end lost 4 bases, and 11 bases lay between the germline ends. CDR1 is MNHNS and CDR2 is SASEGT in the germline V gene. CDR3 loop: CASRYWAADTQYF. The DNA for the CDR3 is TGTGCCAGCAGATATTGGGCAGCAGATACGCAGTATTTT.

This chain uses TRBV19 with TRBJ1-6, with D possibly matching TRBD1 (6 bases). V was cut by 9 bases and J by 5 bases, with 17 bases left in between. Germline CDR1 LNHDA, CDR2 SQIVND (reference sequence). The CDR3 is 15 amino acids. This CDR3 is CASQVSGQNNSPLHF. The CDR3 DNA is TGTGCCAGCCAAGTCTCCGGACAGAATAATTCACCCCTCCACTTT.

The V call is TRBV4-1, the J call TRBJ2-5; 9 bases map to TRBD1. The CDR3 loop spans 16 amino acids. The J segment lost 3 bases and the V segment lost 0 bases, leaving 5 bases of the junction unmatched. CDR1 MGHRA and CDR2 YSYEKL come from the germline V gene. CDR3 protein: CASSQDWTGVEETQYF. In nucleotides, the CDR3 is TGCGCCAGCAGCCAAGATTGGACAGGGGTAGAAGAGACCCAGTACTTC.

CDR3 sequence (DNA): TGTGCCAGCGCGTCCGGGAACACTGAAGCTTTCTTT. Protein sequence: CASASGNTEAFF. V gene TRBV25-1 combines with J gene TRBJ1-1; no firm D call. The CDR3 has 12 amino acids. V was pared by 8 bases and J by 1 base, with 8 bases between. From germline, CDR1 is MGHDK and CDR2 SYGVNS.

J is TRBJ2-5 and V is TRBV6-5; 11 bases are shared with TRBD2. Germline trimming cut 2 bases from V and 3 bases from J; bases unmatched to any gene: 5. CDR3 size: 16 residues. Germline V gives CDR1 MNHEY, CDR2 SVGAGI. CDR3 sequence reads: CASSYRMTSGKETQYF. The CDR3, as DNA: TGTGCCAGCAGTTACCGGATGACTAGCGGGAAAGAGACCCAGTACTTC.

CDR3 sequence reads: CASSGGQGMHEQFF. CDR3 in DNA: TGTGCCAGCAGCGGAGGACAGGGTATGCATGAGCAGTTCTTC. The chain couples TRBV5-6 to TRBJ2-1; the match to TRBD1 covers 8 bases. The CDR3 covers 14 residues. Germline-derived CDR1 and CDR2 are SGHDT and YYEEEE. Trimming removed 4 bases from V and 8 bases from J; junction bases left unmatched: 8.

The chain combines TRBV11-1 with TRBJ2-1; a possible D gene is TRBD2 (6 bases). The V gene's germline CDR1 is SGHAT and CDR2 FQDESV (reference sequence). Trimming cost V 11 bases and J 3 bases, with 14 bases left between them. This CDR3 comprises 13 residues. CDR3 residues: CAGSEGDYNEQFF. DNA for the CDR3: TGTGCCGGATCGGAGGGTGACTACAATGAGCAGTTCTTC.

The V gene is TRBV5-4, the J gene TRBJ2-1; 11 positions match TRBD2. This CDR3 region has 16 residues. Looked up from germline, CDR1 is SGHNT and CDR2 is YYREEE (reference sequence). V shed 3 bases and J 6 bases; nucleotides not matched to a gene: 8. The CDR3 nucleotides read TGTGCCAGCAGCTCGAAACTAGCGGGAGAGGGCAATGAGCAGTTCTTC. Its protein product is CASSSKLAGEGNEQFF.

The J gene is TRBJ2-3, the V gene TRBV7-8; 10 positions match TRBD2. This CDR3 contains 16 residues. The V segment lost 5 bases and the J segment 4 bases; nucleotides outside the gene matches: 9. From germline, CDR1 is SGHVS and CDR2 FQNEAQ. The CDR3 loop reads CASSPRSGGRADTQYF. CDR3 coding DNA: TGTGCCAGCAGCCCACGTAGCGGGGGGAGGGCAGATACGCAGTATTTT.

The rearrangement uses TRBV7-2 and TRBJ1-2, with D perhaps TRBD1 (6 bases). V shed 0 bases and J shed 4 bases, with 9 bases lying between them. The CDR3 covers 14 residues. The germline CDR1 and CDR2 sequences are SGHTA and FQGNSA. The CDR3 here is CASSLAQGPYGYTF. For the CDR3, the DNA is TGTGCCAGCAGCTTAGCTCAGGGGCCCTATGGCTACACCTTC.

The rearrangement joins TRBV27 to TRBJ2-3, with 8 bases identical to TRBD1. With 3 bases clipped from V and 3 bases from J, the junction kept 14 bases outside the gene matches. Germline V gene data show CDR1 as MNHEY and CDR2 as SMNVEV (reference sequence). This CDR3 comprises 18 residues. The CDR3 DNA reads as TGTGCCAGCAGTTTCCTACCCCCGGCAGGGGGCGAAACAGATACGCAGTATTTT. Protein product: CASSFLPPAGGETDTQYF.

The chain recombines TRBV6-6 with TRBJ1-2; the match to TRBD1 covers 7 bases. CDR3 length: 14 amino acids. Germline V gives CDR1 MNHNY, CDR2 SVGAGI (reference sequence). V was pared by 6 bases and J by 4 bases, with 8 bases of the junction left unmatched. CDR3 coding DNA: TGTGCCAGCAGCCTCCTAACAGGGGTCTATGGCTACACCTTC. As protein: CASSLLTGVYGYTF.

The chain joins TRBV5-1 to TRBJ1-5; a possible D gene is TRBD1 (6 bases). CDR1 and CDR2 from the germline V gene are SGHRS and YFSETQ. The germline V and J ends were trimmed by 2 bases and 7 bases, with 13 bases remaining between them. The CDR3 runs to 14 residues. The CDR3: CASSLDGQGQPQHF. The CDR3, as DNA: TGCGCCAGCAGCTTAGACGGGCAGGGGCAGCCCCAGCATTTT.

V is TRBV9 and J is TRBJ2-6; TRBD1 aligns across 11 bases. After removal of 0 bases from V and 2 bases from J, the junction contained 4 bases not matched to a gene. CDR3 length: 18 residues. CDR1 SGDLS and CDR2 YYNGEE come from the germline V gene. In nucleotides, the CDR3 is TGTGCCAGCAGCGTAGTAGGGACAGGGGGACCTGGGGCCAACGTCCTGACTTTC. Encoded protein: CASSVVGTGGPGANVLTF.

The rearrangement links TRBV2 to TRBJ2-2; no clear D. The V gene lost 7 bases and the J gene lost 1 base, with 10 bases spanning the gap. This CDR3 has 14 residues. Germline assignment: CDR1 SNHLY and CDR2 FYNNEI. This chain's CDR3 is CASKERQNTGELFF. The CDR3 DNA is TGTGCCAGCAAAGAAAGACAGAACACCGGGGAGCTGTTTTTT.

The rearrangement uses TRBV5-3 and TRBJ1-2, with 8 bases matching TRBD1. TRBV5-3 is identified as an open reading frame with a role that is uncertain. V shed 9 bases, J shed 9 bases, and the junction held 22 bases outside the gene matches. The CDR3 spans 16 residues. The CDR3 spells CATIPRVSRGRICYTF. CDR3 coding DNA: TGTGCCACAATTCCCAGAGTAAGCAGGGGGCGGATTTGCTACACCTTC.

The chain is built from TRBV29-1 and TRBJ1-5; 11 bases align to TRBD1. The CDR3 totals 14 residues. From germline, CDR1 is SQVTM and CDR2 ANQGSEA. V shed 4 bases and J 6 bases; nucleotides not matched to a gene: 5. In DNA, the CDR3 is TGCAGCGTTGGGGGGGGACAGGGGGGTCAGCCCCAGCATTTT. This encodes CSVGGGQGGQPQHF.

This clone appeared once. This chain joins TRBV6-1 and TRBJ1-3, with D possibly TRBD1 on 6 matching bases. The CDR3 has 18 amino acids. Trimming took off 4 bases at V and 2 bases at J, with 21 bases between the two ends. The germline CDR1 and CDR2 sequences are MNHNS and SASEGT. The CDR3 sequence: CASSGGPGVPSPGNTIYF. CDR3 nucleotides: TGTGCCAGCAGTGGAGGCCCAGGGGTCCCCTCGCCTGGAAACACCATATATTTT.

This rearrangement joins TRBV11-1 to TRBJ2-1; 12 nucleotides line up with TRBD2. Germline-derived CDR1 and CDR2 are SGHAT and FQDESV (reference sequence). Losses at the gene ends were 1 base for V and 4 bases for J; bases not matched to a gene: 2. The CDR3 consists of 16 residues. The CDR3 here is CASSLDLAGGYNEQFF. CDR3 in DNA: TGTGCCAGCAGCTTAGATCTAGCGGGGGGGTACAATGAGCAGTTCTTC. The whole variable domain, remainder taken from reference TRBV11-1 and TRBJ2-1, is EAEVAQSPRYKITEKSQAVAFWCDPISGHATLYWYRQILGQGPELLVQFQDESVVDDSQLPKDRFSAERLKGVDSTLKIQPAELGDSAMYLCASSLDLAGGYNEQFFGPGTRLTVL.

This clone was recorded once. The chain has TRBV7-9 and TRBJ2-1; TRBD2 might be the D (6 bases). This CDR3 is built from 17 residues. V was pared by 1 base and J by 0 bases, with 13 bases between. Germline V lookup: CDR1 SEHNR, CDR2 FQNEAQ (reference sequence). In DNA, the CDR3 is TGTGCCAGCAGCTTAGTTAGTAGCGGAGACTCCTACAATGAGCAGTTCTTC. Translated: CASSLVSSGDSYNEQFF.